The 20 T cell receptor beta chains presented below share a single source sample, sequenced in a study of type 1 regulatory T cells. TCRdb analysed the reads with MiXCR anew, one entry per CDR3 protein. This sample carries tens of thousands of distinct CDR3 sequences, 49% of them seen once, and the ten largest clones take roughly 2.1%. These receptors lack a known antigen. The specimen sequenced was cultured non-Tr1 T cells, either the whole culture or a sorted T cell fraction (not recorded which). The receptors derive from a human donor in good health.

The chain joins TRBV25-1 to TRBJ1-6; 7 bases match TRBD1. Germline V gene lookup returns CDR1 MGHDK and CDR2 SYGVNS. The CDR3 totals 15 residues. V dropped 4 bases and J dropped 3; count of bases not matched to a gene: 3. The CDR3 sequence is CASSAAGGYNSPLHF. CDR3 sequence (DNA): TGTGCCAGCAGTGCAGCAGGGGGCTATAATTCACCCCTCCACTTT.

In this sample, this clonotype turned up a few times. V is TRBV15 and J is TRBJ1-5; D is possibly TRBD1 (5 bases). CDR1 is LNHNV and CDR2 is YYDKDF in the germline V gene (reference sequence). The CDR3 has 17 residues. Trimming left V 1 base short and J 4 bases short, with 17 bases between. The CDR3: CATSRGVQADGNQPQHF. The CDR3 DNA follows: TGTGCCACCAGCAGAGGGGTACAGGCCGATGGAAATCAGCCCCAGCATTTT.

The CDR3 region is CASSQDTGKQYF. Here the CDR3 DNA reads TGTGCCAGCAGCCAGGATACCGGTAAGCAGTACTTC. The rearrangement joins TRBV7-9 to TRBJ2-7; D not certain. Germline values: CDR1 SEHNR, CDR2 FQNEAQ (reference sequence). The CDR3 covers 12 residues. Trimming cost V 5 bases and J 8 bases, with 13 bases left between them.

This clonotype has ten or more counts. The chain carries TRBV28 and TRBJ2-5; D is uncertain. Between the trimmed V and J ends, which lost 8 bases and 2 bases, there was a span of 15 bases. The V gene's germline CDR1 is MDHEN and CDR2 SYDVKM. The CDR3 length is 14 residues. CDR3 nucleotides: TGTGCCAGCGCGAGTGCAGCCGGACAAGAGACCCAGTACTTC. Protein product: CASASAAGQETQYF.

Only a few counts were recorded for this clonotype. The rearrangement links TRBV5-1 to TRBJ2-4; 8 bases fit TRBD1. Germline CDR1 reads SGHRS; CDR2 reads YFSETQ. The CDR3 is made up of 15 amino acids. V lost 5 bases and J lost 8; bases outside the gene matches: 12. CDR3 coding DNA: TGCGCCAGCAGGAAAGCCTTGGACAGGGCGGACATTCAGTACTTC. It is translated as CASRKALDRADIQYF.

The chain links TRBV19 to TRBJ1-1; 9 bases agree with TRBD1. This CDR3 contains 17 residues. J lost 4 bases, V lost 3 bases, and 12 bases had no gene match. Germline loops: CDR1 LNHDA, CDR2 SQIVND (reference sequence). Here the CDR3 reads CASSIGGQGRSSTEAFF. The CDR3 nucleotides are TGTGCCAGTAGTATCGGGGGACAGGGTCGGAGTAGCACTGAAGCTTTCTTT. Full variable domain (remainder filled in from reference TRBV19 and TRBJ1-1): DGGITQSPKYLFRKEGQNVTLSCEQNLNHDAMYWYRQDPGQGLRLIYYSQIVNDFQKGDIAEGYSVSREKKESFPLTVTSAQKNPTAFYLCASSIGGQGRSSTEAFFGQGTRLTVV.

Comments on this clonotype: A read error may be the cause here, since a much bigger clone is one base away. The conserved phenylalanine or tryptophan is not found at the CDR3 terminus, so this likely reflects a read error. This chain joins TRBV20-1 and TRBJ2-1; unclear D gene. There are 15 residues in the CDR3. The germline V gene has CDR1 DFQATT and CDR2 SNEGSKA (reference sequence). V gave up 6 bases and J gave up 6 bases, with 21 bases separating them. CDR3 DNA sequence: TGCAGTGCCCAAAAATTAGGTACGGGCGGCAATGAGCAGTTCCTC. Translated: CSAQKLGTGGNEQFL.

This clonotype showed up just a few times. The J gene is TRBJ1-6, the V gene TRBV7-9, with D possibly TRBD1 on 5 matching bases. The ends were cut back, 8 bases at V and 7 bases at J, with 12 bases in the middle. From germline, CDR1 is SEHNR and CDR2 FQNEAQ (reference sequence). The CDR3 is made up of 13 amino acids. The CDR3 spells CASAKWGNSPLHF. CDR3 DNA sequence: TGTGCCAGCGCAAAGTGGGGGAATTCACCCCTCCACTTT.

This clonotype was seen a handful of times. This chain links TRBV24-1 with TRBJ2-1, with 9 bases fitting TRBD2. Germline loops: CDR1 KGHDR, CDR2 SFDVKD. This CDR3 comprises 15 residues. After removal of 1 base from V and 4 bases from J, the junction contained 1 base not matched to a gene. As DNA, the CDR3 is TGTGCCACCAGTGATTTTGCGGGGGGGTACAATGAGCAGTTCTTC. This gives the protein CATSDFAGGYNEQFF.

This rearrangement joins TRBV19 to TRBJ1-2, with D perhaps matching TRBD1 (5 bases). This CDR3 is built from 13 residues. Trimming shortened V by 5 bases and J by 8 bases, and 15 bases separated the two germline ends. The germline CDR1 and CDR2 sequences are LNHDA and SQIVND (reference sequence). CDR3 bases: TGTGCCAGTAGTTTGGGGGAGTTTGGCGGCTACACCTTC. It is translated as CASSLGEFGGYTF.

This clonotype was counted between two and nine times. The chain uses TRBV10-2 and TRBJ2-7, with D perhaps assigned TRBD1 or TRBD2 (6 bases each). The V end was cut by 3 bases, the J end by 3 bases, with 18 bases between. The CDR3 has 16 residues. The germline gives CDR1 WSHSY, CDR2 SAAADI. CDR3 sequence reads: CASSDRGQNAGYEQYF. CDR3 DNA: TGCGCCAGCAGTGACCGGGGGCAAAACGCTGGCTACGAGCAGTACTTC.

This rearrangement joins TRBV7-2 to TRBJ2-2; the match to TRBD1 covers 9 bases. This CDR3 has 15 residues. Germline lookup yields CDR1 SGHTA and CDR2 FQGNSA. The J segment lost 0 bases and the V segment lost 8 bases, leaving 4 bases of the junction unmatched. CDR3 protein: CASRGTGPNTGELFF. Here the CDR3 DNA reads TGTGCCAGCCGCGGGACAGGGCCGAACACCGGGGAGCTGTTTTTT.

The chain uses TRBV3-1 and TRBJ1-5; D is unclear. V shed 1 base and J shed 7 bases, with 8 bases lying between them. CDR3 length: 13 amino acids. The germline CDR1 and CDR2 sequences are LGHDT and YNNKEL (reference sequence). In DNA, the CDR3 is TGTGCCAGCAGCCAAGCTCTTCGGCAGCCCCAGCATTTT. Its translation is CASSQALRQPQHF.

The genes are TRBV10-1 and TRBJ2-1, with 7 nucleotides matching TRBD1. The trim removed 0 bases at V and 2 bases at J, leaving 4 bases unmatched. CDR1 is WNHNN and CDR2 is SYGVQD in the germline V gene (reference sequence). This CDR3 contains 16 residues. In DNA form, the CDR3 reads TGCGCCAGCAGTGAGTCCGGCAGGGGGACCTACAATGAGCAGTTCTTC. Its translation: CASSESGRGTYNEQFF.

This clonotype was counted a few times. The chain couples TRBV5-1 to TRBJ1-2; the D gene is possibly TRBD1 (5 bases). The germline CDR1 and CDR2 sequences are SGHRS and YFSETQ. Trimming cost V 4 bases and J 2 bases, with 15 bases left between them. The CDR3 has 15 residues. CDR3: CASSPTVGGNYGYTF. The DNA of the CDR3 is TGCGCCAGCAGCCCCACGGTCGGGGGAAACTATGGCTACACCTTC. Drawing the rest from reference TRBV5-1 and TRBJ1-2, the complete variable domain is KAGVTQTPRYLIKTRGQQVTLSCSPISGHRSVSWYQQTPGQGLQFLFEYFSETQRNKGNFPGRFSGRQFSNSRSEMNVSTLELGDSALYLCASSPTVGGNYGYTFGSGTRLTVV.

The chain couples TRBV30 to TRBJ1-1; D unclear. Germline-derived CDR1 and CDR2 are GTSNPN and SVGIG (reference sequence). The CDR3 extends over 10 amino acids. V was clipped by 4 bases and J by 1 base, with 1 base between them. In DNA, the CDR3 is TGTGCCTGGAAGAACACTGAAGCTTTCTTT. Amino acid sequence: CAWKNTEAFF.

The chain employs TRBV20-1 and TRBJ1-1; D is possibly TRBD1 (6 bases). CDR1 and CDR2 (germline): DFQATT, SNEGSKA (reference sequence). The CDR3 loop spans 14 amino acids. V was trimmed by 1 base and J by 8 bases, leaving 17 bases between them. CDR3 amino acids: CSARVEGGYTEAFF. The DNA of the CDR3 is TGCAGTGCTAGAGTGGAAGGGGGGTATACCGAAGCTTTCTTT.

This chain uses TRBV2 with TRBJ1-2, with no clear D. With 0 bases removed from V and 8 bases from J, the gap between germline ends came to 13 bases. Germline CDR1 reads SNHLY; CDR2 reads FYNNEI. The CDR3 contains 14 residues. The CDR3 DNA sequence: TGTGCCAGCAGTGAAGCCTTAGGCGGGGAAGGCTACACCTTC. It translates to CASSEALGGEGYTF.

This clonotype is a singleton in its sample. The chain joins TRBV12-3 or TRBV12-4 to TRBJ1-5, with 8 bases matching TRBD1. J gave up 2 bases and V 1 base, and 1 base lay outside the gene matches. The CDR3 is 15 residues long. CDR3 sequence reads: CASSLDRGGNQPQHF. CDR3 coding DNA: TGTGCCAGCAGTTTAGACAGGGGGGGCAATCAGCCCCAGCATTTT.

V is TRBV20-1 and J is TRBJ1-2, with a tentative D call TRBD1 (6 bases). V was shortened by 6 bases and J by 7 bases, with 21 bases between the two germline ends. The CDR3 loop spans 14 amino acids. Germline CDR1 is DFQATT and CDR2 is SNEGSKA (reference sequence). Written as DNA, the CDR3 is TGCAGTGCCAAACCTCCCAGGGGCCGGGGTGGCTACACCTTC. Amino acids: CSAKPPRGRGGYTF.